Reported below is one T cell receptor (beta chain). This entry is derived from a study of cytotoxic CD8 clonotypes in ibrutinib-treated CLL. TCRdb's table, derived via immunoSEQ multiplex PCR, lists solely in-frame clones and lacks some. The profile shows 130,000 or so clones, roughly 80% of them singletons. The TCR originated in a human donor with chronic lymphocytic leukemia. Sequencing was performed on PBMCs, taken after 12 months of ibrutinib treatment.

CDR3 nucleotide sequence: TGTGCCAGCAGCCTTGGGACTAGCGGGGTCACAGATACGCAGTATTTT. Encoded protein: CASSLGTSGVTDTQYF. The V call is TRBV7-9, the J call TRBJ2-3, with 13 positions matching TRBD2. This CDR3 has 16 residues. From germline, CDR1 is SEHNR and CDR2 FQNEAQ (reference sequence). V lost 5 bases and J lost 2; bases outside the gene matches: 4.